Presented here are 29 T cell receptor beta chains from one specimen sequenced in a study of blood T cell repertoires in COVID-19. Some clones are missing from TCRdb's copy, which holds only in-frame ones; the method was immunoSEQ multiplex PCR. Seen here are fewer than 250,000 clones, roughly four fifths observed once, and the top ten hold 3.6%. Sample: PBMCs or T cells enriched from blood (not recorded which). These TCRs come from a woman aged 40-49 years who had been exposed to COVID-19.

The chain combines TRBV7-9 with TRBJ2-1, with a weak D call TRBD2 (5 bases). This CDR3 contains 12 residues. CDR1 is SEHNR, CDR2 FQNEAQ, per germline (reference sequence). Between the trimmed V and J ends, which lost 2 bases and 12 bases, there was a span of 11 bases. Written as DNA, the CDR3 is TGTGCCAGCAGCTTAAGCGGCTGGTGGCAGTTCTTC. It is translated as CASSLSGWWQFF.

This chain links TRBV5-1 with TRBJ1-5, with D possibly matching TRBD1 (5 bases). This CDR3 is built from 13 residues. Between the trimmed V and J ends, which lost 4 bases and 5 bases, there was a span of 10 bases. The germline CDR1 and CDR2 sequences are SGHRS and YFSETQ. The CDR3 reads CASSTDSDQPQHF. CDR3 nucleotides: TGCGCCAGCAGCACAGACAGTGATCAGCCCCAGCATTTT.

The chain links TRBV5-4 to TRBJ2-1, with 8 bases that match TRBD2. CDR1 is SGHNT, CDR2 YYREEE, per germline (reference sequence). This CDR3 region has 15 residues. V lost 10 bases, J lost 1 base, and 10 bases stayed unmatched. The CDR3 sequence is CAGSPGTRSYNEQFF. CDR3 nucleotide sequence: TGTGCCGGATCGCCCGGGACTAGGTCCTACAATGAGCAGTTCTTC.

V is TRBV12-3 or TRBV12-4 and J is TRBJ1-1; D gene uncertain. The CDR3 loop spans 13 amino acids. V was shortened by 5 bases and J by 10 bases, with 17 bases between the two germline ends. In DNA form, the CDR3 reads TGTGCCAGCAGTCCATTTGAGGCAGTTGGAGCTTTCTTT. Its translation is CASSPFEAVGAFF.

The gene calls are TRBV13 and TRBJ2-1; weak D call: TRBD2 (5 bases). The germline gives CDR1 PRHDT, CDR2 FYEKMQ (reference sequence). Trimming removed 1 base at V and 9 bases at J, with 10 bases between. The CDR3 runs 13 residues. The CDR3 is CASSLEEGSEQFF. The DNA for the CDR3 is TGTGCCAGCAGCTTAGAAGAGGGTAGTGAGCAGTTCTTC.

This chain links TRBV6-5 with TRBJ1-2; possible D gene TRBD1, 6 bases. Germline V gene sequence: CDR1 MNHEY, CDR2 SVGAGI. The CDR3 sequence is 15 residues long. V was clipped by 2 bases and J by 4 bases, with 14 bases between them. The CDR3 sequence: CASSYPIRGGYGYTF. The CDR3 nucleotides read TGTGCCAGCAGTTACCCTATAAGGGGGGGCTATGGCTACACCTTC.

This chain joins TRBV7-2 and TRBJ2-3; 9 bases agree with TRBD1. Germline V gives CDR1 SGHTA, CDR2 FQGNSA. Trimming took 5 bases from V and 4 from J; bases not matched to a gene: 7. This CDR3 has 15 amino acids. The CDR3 spells CASSPPRTGADTQYF. DNA for the CDR3: TGTGCCAGCAGCCCTCCCCGGACAGGGGCAGATACGCAGTATTTT.

This rearrangement joins TRBV9 to TRBJ2-3; 8 bases line up with TRBD2. This CDR3 is 15 amino acids long. Trimming removed 0 bases from V and 3 bases from J; junction bases left unmatched: 3. Germline V gives CDR1 SGDLS, CDR2 YYNGEE. This CDR3 reads CASSVGASGTDTQYF. For the CDR3, the DNA is TGTGCCAGCAGCGTAGGCGCTAGCGGGACAGATACGCAGTATTTT.

The chain is built from TRBV7-6 and TRBJ2-5, with 8 bases that match TRBD2. This CDR3 spans 15 amino acids. V lost 2 bases and J lost 0; bases outside the gene matches: 2. Per the germline V gene, CDR1 is SGHVS and CDR2 is FNYEAQ. The CDR3 here is CASSLPGGYQETQYF. CDR3 bases: TGTGCCAGCAGCTTACCGGGGGGGTACCAAGAGACCCAGTACTTC.

The chain joins TRBV4-1 to TRBJ1-5; the D is unclear. Trimming took off 2 bases at V and 2 bases at J, with 10 bases between the two ends. The CDR3 loop spans 15 amino acids. In germline, CDR1 is MGHRA, CDR2 YSYEKL. The CDR3 spells CASSQHNDGNQPQHF. The CDR3 nucleotides are TGCGCCAGCAGCCAACACAACGATGGCAATCAGCCCCAGCATTTT.

The chain uses TRBV12-3 or TRBV12-4 and TRBJ2-2; no definite D call. CDR3 length equals 13 residues. Trimming shortened V by 7 bases and J by 0 bases, and 6 bases separated the two germline ends. The CDR3 sequence: CASTDSNTGELFF. CDR3 sequence (DNA): TGTGCCAGCACCGACTCGAACACCGGGGAGCTGTTTTTT.

This chain joins TRBV5-1 and TRBJ2-7, with D perhaps TRBD2 (8 bases). CDR3 length: 16 amino acids. Germline V CDR1 and CDR2: SGHRS, YFSETQ. The V and J ends lost 4 bases and 5 bases respectively, with 22 bases between them. CDR3 nucleotides: TGCGCCAGCAGCCCCCGGGGGGGGACAGCCCCTCACGAGCAGTACTTC. Translated, it gives CASSPRGGTAPHEQYF.

This chain joins TRBV27 and TRBJ1-2, with D perhaps TRBD1 (6 bases). Germline V gene sequence: CDR1 MNHEY, CDR2 SMNVEV (reference sequence). V dropped 6 bases and J dropped 7 bases, with 15 bases sitting between them. This CDR3 region has 13 residues. CDR3 nucleotide sequence: TGTGCCAGCAGGGATACAGGGCTCGGTGGCTACACCTTC. Amino acids: CASRDTGLGGYTF.

The CDR3 loop reads CASGKGDTQWGEKLFF. CDR3 nucleotides: TGTGCTAGTGGAAAGGGGGACACACAATGGGGTGAAAAACTGTTTTTT. The gene calls are TRBV12-5 and TRBJ1-4; TRBD1 might be the D (6 bases). CDR3 length equals 16 residues. V was shortened by 6 bases and J by 7 bases, with 21 bases between the two germline ends. The germline V gene encodes CDR1 LGHNT and CDR2 FRNRAP. Looking up the rest from reference TRBV12-5 and TRBJ1-4 gives the full variable domain: DARVTQTPRHKVTEMGQEVTMRCQPILGHNTVFWYRQTMMQGLELLAYFRNRAPLDDSGMPKDRFSAEMPDATLATLKIQPSEPRDSAVYFCASGKGDTQWGEKLFFGSGTQLSVL.

This CDR3 is CASTPSPAGQRYGYTF. CDR3 DNA: TGTGCCAGCACCCCCTCCCCGGCAGGGCAAAGGTATGGCTACACCTTC. The chain joins TRBV28 to TRBJ1-2; D may be TRBD1 (5 bases). Germline V CDR1 and CDR2: MDHEN, SYDVKM. Trimming left V 7 bases short and J 5 bases short, with 23 bases between. This CDR3 comprises 16 residues.

The chain uses TRBV9 and TRBJ1-2, with a possible D match to TRBD1 (5 bases). The germline CDR1 and CDR2 sequences are SGDLS and YYNGEE. The CDR3 loop spans 14 amino acids. V lost 0 bases to trimming and J lost 2 bases, with 8 bases between them. In DNA form, the CDR3 reads TGTGCCAGCAGCGTAGCTGGGGCCAACTATGGCTACACCTTC. Protein product: CASSVAGANYGYTF.

The count of this clone is one. The DNA for the CDR3 is TGTGCCAGCAGCTGGGGCCCTGGGGCTTTCTTT. Its protein is CASSWGPGAFF. This chain uses TRBV7-9 with TRBJ1-1; TRBD1 is a possible D gene (5 bases). This CDR3 is 11 amino acids long. Trimming removed 4 bases at V and 11 bases at J, with 11 bases between. Per germline, CDR1 SEHNR and CDR2 FQNEAQ (reference sequence).

This clone has a count of ten or more. This chain joins TRBV7-8 and TRBJ2-7, with D tentatively TRBD2 (6 bases). Germline V gene data show CDR1 as SGHVS and CDR2 as FQNEAQ. CDR3 length: 14 amino acids. The V end lost 5 bases, the J end lost 6 bases, and 17 bases lay between the germline ends. The CDR3: CASSPQRVVGEQYF. The CDR3 DNA reads as TGTGCCAGCAGCCCCCAGCGGGTTGTAGGCGAGCAGTACTTC.

This rearrangement joins TRBV7-9 to TRBJ1-1, with D tentatively TRBD1 (5 bases). This CDR3 is built from 17 residues. Germline-derived CDR1 and CDR2 are SEHNR and FQNEAQ (reference sequence). V lost 1 base and J lost 0, with 15 bases in between. This CDR3 reads CASSLVWQGTLNTEAFF. CDR3 nucleotides: TGTGCCAGCAGCTTAGTTTGGCAGGGAACTTTGAACACTGAAGCTTTCTTT.

The gene calls are TRBV19 and TRBJ2-5; 14 nucleotides align to TRBD2. With 5 bases clipped from V and 5 bases from J, the junction kept 7 bases outside the gene matches. Germline lookup yields CDR1 LNHDA and CDR2 SQIVND (reference sequence). The CDR3 is 16 residues long. The CDR3, as DNA: TGTGCCAGTAGTCCCCGACTAGCGGGGGGGTATGAGACCCAGTACTTC. Translation gives CASSPRLAGGYETQYF.

The chain uses TRBV2 and TRBJ1-6, with D possibly matching TRBD1 (5 bases). The CDR3 consists of 13 residues. The V end was cut by 11 bases, the J end by 0 bases, with 8 bases between. The V gene's germline CDR1 is SNHLY and CDR2 FYNNEI. The CDR3 DNA is TGTGCCGGACAAGACTCCTATAATTCACCCCTCCACTTT. Translated, it gives CAGQDSYNSPLHF.

The V and J genes are TRBV6-5 and TRBJ1-2; 8 nucleotides line up with TRBD1. Trimming took 6 bases from V and 5 from J; bases not matched to a gene: 11. The CDR3 extends over 15 amino acids. Germline CDR1 and CDR2: MNHEY and SVGAGI. CDR3 sequence: CASSPTSGTGYGYTF. In DNA, the CDR3 is TGTGCCAGCAGCCCCACTTCCGGGACAGGTTATGGCTACACCTTC.

The chain links TRBV2 to TRBJ1-5; 8 positions agree with TRBD1. The CDR3 runs to 16 residues. The J segment lost 2 bases and the V segment lost 0 bases, leaving 3 bases of the junction unmatched. Germline values: CDR1 SNHLY, CDR2 FYNNEI. The CDR3 loop is CASSEAQGAGNQPQHF. CDR3 DNA: TGTGCCAGCAGTGAAGCGCAGGGGGCAGGCAATCAGCCCCAGCATTTT. The variable domain in full, completed from reference TRBV2 and TRBJ1-5, reads EPEVTQTPSHQVTQMGQEVILRCVPISNHLYFYWYRQILGQKVEFLVSFYNNEISEKSEIFDDQFSVERPDGSNFTLKIRSTKLEDSAMYFCASSEAQGAGNQPQHFGDGTRLSIL.

The CDR3 DNA reads TGTGCCAGCAGCCCACGCTTTAAGATGGGGGGCTATGGCTACACCTTC. This codes for CASSPRFKMGGYGYTF. V gene TRBV11-3 combines with J gene TRBJ1-2; maybe TRBD1 (5 bases). Between the trimmed V and J ends, which lost 5 bases and 4 bases, there was a span of 20 bases. The CDR3 contains 16 residues. Germline V gene data show CDR1 as SGHNT and CDR2 as YENEEA.

The chain is built from TRBV27 and TRBJ2-1; 9 bases map to TRBD1. J lost 3 bases, V lost 7 bases, and 10 bases had no gene match. The CDR3 runs 16 residues. CDR1 is MNHEY, CDR2 SMNVEV, per germline (reference sequence). CDR3 bases: TGTGCCAGCAATATAATGGGACAGGGAAACTACAATGAGCAGTTCTTC. It translates to CASNIMGQGNYNEQFF.

The chain links TRBV12-3 or TRBV12-4 to TRBJ2-3; D call uncertain. Trimming removed 2 bases from V and 3 bases from J, with 6 bases in between. The CDR3 totals 13 residues. The CDR3 DNA reads TGTGCCAGCAGTTTACGGTCGACAGATACGCAGTATTTT. Amino acids: CASSLRSTDTQYF.

The CDR3, as DNA: TGTGCCAGCAGCAAAGTAGTCAAGACTAGTTGGGGCACAGATACGCAGTATTTT. This gives the protein CASSKVVKTSWGTDTQYF. The chain carries TRBV21-1 and TRBJ2-3; TRBD2, the table's D call, was not compared with the DNA. TRBV21-1 is flagged as a pseudogene. The CDR3 spans 18 residues.

The genes are TRBV6-5 and TRBJ2-2; no definite D call. CDR1 is MNHEY and CDR2 is SVGAGI in the germline V gene. Trimming removed 3 bases at V and 8 bases at J, with 7 bases between. The CDR3 sequence is 12 residues long. The CDR3 loop is CASSYGGGELFF. The CDR3 bases are TGTGCCAGCAGTTATGGCGGAGGGGAGCTGTTTTTT.

This chain connects TRBV25-1 to TRBJ2-7; D gene ambiguous. Germline CDR1 reads MGHDK; CDR2 reads SYGVNS. Trimming took off 2 bases at V and 6 bases at J, with 11 bases between the two ends. This CDR3 region has 13 residues. The CDR3 loop reads CASSERQVGEQYF. CDR3 bases: TGTGCCAGCAGTGAACGTCAGGTGGGCGAGCAGTACTTC.